Below are 16 T cell receptor beta chains sequenced from a single sample in a study of blood T cell repertoires in COVID-19 (dated by TCRdb to the early 2020s). The library was obtained by the immunoSEQ multiplex PCR assay. TCRdb mirrors the immuneACCESS table, restricted to in-frame sequences. Some clones are absent from its copies; in checked studies, under half trace to an unresolved V gene, and the reason for the others is unknown. The sample includes about 66,000 clones, with roughly 86% observed a single time. The ten largest clones add up to 5.5% to 8% of the sample. Material for sequencing was peripheral blood. The receptors were gathered from a man between 50 and 59 years old with active COVID-19.

The J gene is TRBJ2-3, the V gene TRBV27, with D possibly being TRBD2 (5 bases). Trimming pared 4 bases from V and 2 bases from J, leaving 16 bases between. This CDR3 contains 16 residues. The V gene's germline CDR1 is MNHEY and CDR2 SMNVEV (reference sequence). The CDR3 protein is CASSSNREHYTDTQYF. CDR3 in DNA: TGTGCCAGCAGTTCAAACCGGGAACACTACACAGATACGCAGTATTTT.

The chain couples TRBV6-6 to TRBJ2-7; D not resolved. This CDR3 region has 16 residues. Germline values: CDR1 MNHNY, CDR2 SVGAGI (reference sequence). V gave up 7 bases and J gave up 0 bases, with 19 bases separating them. CDR3 region: CASTVSFELPSYEQYF. The CDR3 DNA is TGTGCCAGCACGGTTAGCTTCGAACTTCCCTCCTACGAGCAGTACTTC.

J is TRBJ2-7 and V is TRBV10-2; D perhaps matches TRBD2 (5 bases). V was pared by 6 bases and J by 5 bases, with 14 bases between. Germline loops: CDR1 WSHSY, CDR2 SAAADI. The CDR3 is made up of 13 amino acids. As DNA, the CDR3 is TGCGCCAGCAGCCCCGACGGGGTAAACGAGCAGTACTTC. Amino acids: CASSPDGVNEQYF.

The rearrangement joins TRBV12-3 or TRBV12-4 to TRBJ2-5, with D unresolved. V lost 5 bases to trimming and J lost 2 bases, with 9 bases between them. CDR3 size: 13 residues. The CDR3 DNA is TGTGCCAGCAGTAAGACTCCACAAGAGACCCAGTACTTC. This sequence encodes CASSKTPQETQYF.

The chain carries TRBV30 and TRBJ1-1; 7 positions agree with TRBD1. The CDR3 totals 12 residues. From germline, CDR1 is GTSNPN and CDR2 SVGIG (reference sequence). The CDR3 DNA sequence: TGTGGAGGGGGGCGACAGGGCGCTGAAGCTTTCTTT. It yields the protein CGGGRQGAEAFF.

The chain links TRBV6-6 to TRBJ1-1; 8 nucleotides match TRBD1. Germline-derived CDR1 and CDR2 are MNHNY and SVGAGI (reference sequence). CDR3 length: 16 residues. After removal of 7 bases from V and 0 bases from J, the junction contained 10 bases not matched to a gene. In DNA form, the CDR3 reads TGTGCCAGCATAAGCAGGGGGCTGGGGATGAACACTGAAGCTTTCTTT. Its translation is CASISRGLGMNTEAFF.

The chain is built from TRBV2 and TRBJ1-2; D perhaps matches TRBD1 (6 bases). The CDR3 spans 14 residues. With 3 bases removed from V and 8 bases from J, the gap between germline ends came to 16 bases. The V gene's germline CDR1 is SNHLY and CDR2 FYNNEI. CDR3 sequence: CASSEGGAAQGYTF. The CDR3 DNA is TGTGCCAGCAGTGAGGGGGGGGCGGCTCAAGGCTACACCTTC.

The chain couples TRBV6-2 or TRBV6-3 to TRBJ1-6; maybe TRBD1 (6 bases). The CDR3 has 17 amino acids. Germline CDR1 is MNHEY and CDR2 is SVGEGT. V lost 1 base, J lost 0 bases, and 10 bases lay in between. The CDR3 nucleotides read TGTGCCAGCAGTTACTTCGCAGGGGACTCCTATAATTCACCCCTCCACTTT. Protein: CASSYFAGDSYNSPLHF.

V is TRBV18 and J is TRBJ1-6; the D gene is possibly TRBD1 (5 bases). Deletions cut 5 bases from V and 5 bases from J, with 10 bases between. The germline V gene encodes CDR1 KGHSH and CDR2 LQKENI. The CDR3 has 14 residues. The CDR3 loop is CASSSQGNNSPLHF. The CDR3 DNA follows: TGTGCCAGCTCATCTCAGGGCAATAATTCACCCCTCCACTTT.

The genes are TRBV7-9 and TRBJ2-1; 9 bases line up with TRBD2. Germline V lookup: CDR1 SEHNR, CDR2 FQNEAQ (reference sequence). Germline trimming cut 3 bases from V and 2 bases from J; bases unmatched to any gene: 11. The CDR3 has 18 residues. The CDR3 bases are TGTGCCAGCAGCTTTATTTTGACGGAGCGGGAGGCCTACAATGAGCAGTTCTTC. Encoded protein: CASSFILTEREAYNEQFF.

The chain carries TRBV29-1 and TRBJ1-2, with D tentatively TRBD1 (6 bases). From germline, CDR1 is SQVTM and CDR2 ANQGSEA. V gave up 4 bases and J gave up 1 base, with 22 bases separating them. The CDR3 has 17 amino acids. Written as DNA, the CDR3 is TGCAGCGTTGGGTTCCCCGGCGGGGGCGCGATTAACTATGGCTACACCTTC. Protein product: CSVGFPGGGAINYGYTF.

The chain recombines TRBV6-5 with TRBJ2-7; TRBD2 is a possible D gene (5 bases). Trimming pared 2 bases from V and 3 bases from J, leaving 17 bases between. CDR3 length equals 16 residues. Per germline, CDR1 MNHEY and CDR2 SVGAGI. This CDR3 reads CASSYDGKGYRYEQYF. DNA of the CDR3: TGTGCCAGCAGTTACGACGGGAAAGGCTATCGCTACGAGCAGTACTTC.

This sequence joins TRBV19 and TRBJ1-5, with 7 bases aligning to TRBD1. Germline CDR1 and CDR2: LNHDA and SQIVND (reference sequence). V shed 1 base and J 6 bases; nucleotides not matched to a gene: 9. The CDR3 spans 16 residues. The CDR3 nucleotides read TGTGCCAGTAGTATAGTACGGACAGGCGGGATTCAGCCCCAGCATTTT. This gives the protein CASSIVRTGGIQPQHF.

The V call is TRBV6-7, the J call TRBJ2-7, with no clear D. TRBV6-7 is an ORF for which the function is uncertain. Trimming left V 2 bases short and J 2 bases short, with 4 bases between. The CDR3 is 12 amino acids. The CDR3 nucleotides read TGTGCCAGCAGTTACCCCACCTACGAGCAGTACTTC. It is translated as CASSYPTYEQYF.

The V gene is TRBV6-5, the J gene TRBJ2-2; possibly TRBD1 for D (5 bases). Germline CDR1 reads MNHEY; CDR2 reads SVGAGI. The CDR3 is made up of 12 amino acids. V shed 7 bases and J shed 7 bases, with 10 bases lying between them. CDR3 sequence (DNA): TGTGCCAGCAATGGGGCAGTCGGGGAGCTGTTTTTT. This translates into CASNGAVGELFF.

As concerns this clone: The identical CDR3 is also encoded by other nucleotide sequences in the sample. The chain has TRBV11-3 and TRBJ2-1; TRBD1 aligns across 7 bases. V gave up 1 base and J gave up 1 base; unmatched junction bases: 4. This CDR3 is built from 16 residues. In germline, CDR1 is SGHNT, CDR2 YENEEA. The CDR3: CASSLAGQVSYNEQFF. In nucleotides, the CDR3 is TGTGCCAGCAGCTTAGCCGGACAGGTATCCTACAATGAGCAGTTCTTC. Looking up the rest from reference TRBV11-3 and TRBJ2-1 gives the full variable domain: EAGVVQSPRYKIIEKKQPVAFWCNPISGHNTLYWYLQNLGQGPELLIRYENEEAVDDSQLPKDRFSAERLKGVDSTLKIQPAELGDSAVYLCASSLAGQVSYNEQFFGPGTRLTVL.